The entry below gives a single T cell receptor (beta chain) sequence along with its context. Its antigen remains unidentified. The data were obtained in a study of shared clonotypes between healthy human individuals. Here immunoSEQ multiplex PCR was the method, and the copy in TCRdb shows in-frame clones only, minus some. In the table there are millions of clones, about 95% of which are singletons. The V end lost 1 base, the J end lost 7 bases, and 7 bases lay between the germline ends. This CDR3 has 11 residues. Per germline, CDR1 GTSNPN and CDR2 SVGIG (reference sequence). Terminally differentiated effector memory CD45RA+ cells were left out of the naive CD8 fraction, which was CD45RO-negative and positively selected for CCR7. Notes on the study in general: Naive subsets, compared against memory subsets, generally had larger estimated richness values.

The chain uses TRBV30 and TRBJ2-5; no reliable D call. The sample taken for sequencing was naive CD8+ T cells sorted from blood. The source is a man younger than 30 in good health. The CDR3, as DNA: TGTGCCTGGAGTGCCCCGGCGACCCAGTACTTC. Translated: CAWSAPATQYF.